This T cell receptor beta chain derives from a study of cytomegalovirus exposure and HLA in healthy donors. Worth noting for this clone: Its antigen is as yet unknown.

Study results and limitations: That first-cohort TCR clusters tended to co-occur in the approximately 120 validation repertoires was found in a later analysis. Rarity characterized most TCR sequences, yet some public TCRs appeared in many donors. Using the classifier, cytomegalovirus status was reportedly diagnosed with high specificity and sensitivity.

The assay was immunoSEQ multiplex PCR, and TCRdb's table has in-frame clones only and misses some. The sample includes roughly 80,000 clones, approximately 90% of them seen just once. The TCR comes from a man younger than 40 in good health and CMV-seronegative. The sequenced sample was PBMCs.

The CDR3: CASSLSDRSSYEQYF. As DNA, the CDR3 is TGTGCCAGCAGTTTATCGGACAGAAGCTCCTACGAGCAGTACTTC. The chain carries TRBV27 and TRBJ2-7; a weak D match, TRBD1 (6 bases). The germline CDR1 and CDR2 sequences are MNHEY and SMNVEV (reference sequence). Trimming removed 0 bases from V and 0 bases from J, with 9 bases in between. The CDR3 spans 15 residues.